These 24 T cell receptor beta chains were sequenced from one sample in a study of T cells in narcolepsy. Profiled with immunoSEQ multiplex PCR; TCRdb holds only in-frame clones, not every one. Here the sample spans approximately 9,400 clones, just over 70% being singletons. The sequenced sample was CD45RA- memory CD8+ T cells from PBMCs. The receptors come from a human donor with narcolepsy.

In its sample, this clone was seen a few times. The gene calls are TRBV28 and TRBJ1-2, with D tentatively TRBD1 (5 bases). Between the trimmed V and J ends, which lost 2 bases and 3 bases, there was a span of 10 bases. The CDR3 contains 14 residues. Germline V gives CDR1 MDHEN, CDR2 SYDVKM. The CDR3 reads CASSLGAWDYGYTF. The CDR3 nucleotides read TGTGCCAGCAGTTTAGGGGCGTGGGACTATGGCTACACCTTC.

Here the CDR3 reads CASSFKGHTDGELFF. CDR3 coding DNA: TGCGCCAGCAGCTTTAAGGGACACACAGACGGGGAGCTGTTTTTT. This rearrangement joins TRBV5-1 to TRBJ2-2, with D maybe TRBD1 (6 bases). V dropped 2 bases and J dropped 7 bases, with 15 bases sitting between them. CDR3 length: 15 residues. CDR1 is SGHRS, CDR2 YFSETQ, per germline.

V and J are TRBV11-1 and TRBJ2-6; D gene uncertain. The CDR3 spans 15 residues. The germline V and J ends were trimmed by 1 base and 0 bases, with 4 bases remaining between them. The germline CDR1 and CDR2 sequences are SGHAT and FQDESV (reference sequence). CDR3 in DNA: TGTGCCAGCAGCTTAGATCTCTCTGGGGCCAACGTCCTGACTTTC. Translated, it gives CASSLDLSGANVLTF.

This clone has a handful of counts. V and J are TRBV9 and TRBJ2-7, with a tentative D call TRBD1 (6 bases). The germline V gene has CDR1 SGDLS and CDR2 YYNGEE. This CDR3 has 14 amino acids. V was shortened by 3 bases and J by 0 bases, with 10 bases between the two germline ends. The chain's CDR3 is CASSGGQFSYEQYF. The CDR3 DNA reads TGTGCCAGCAGCGGTGGACAGTTCTCCTACGAGCAGTACTTC.

This clone has just a few counts. This chain connects TRBV5-6 to TRBJ2-3; D is unclear. The V end lost 2 bases, the J end lost 2 bases, and 9 bases lay between the germline ends. CDR1 and CDR2 from the germline V gene are SGHDT and YYEEEE. The CDR3 length is 14 residues. Here the CDR3 reads CASSLDAATDTQYF. CDR3 in DNA: TGTGCCAGCAGCTTAGACGCGGCCACAGATACGCAGTATTTT. Together with reference TRBV5-6 and TRBJ2-3, the CDR3 gives the full variable domain: DAGVTQSPTHLIKTRGQQVTLRCSPKSGHDTVSWYQQALGQGPQFIFQYYEEEERQRGNFPDRFSGHQFPNYSSELNVNALLLGDSALYLCASSLDAATDTQYFGPGTRLTVL.

About this clone: Its ends do not fully match the called genes, so a read error is possible. V and J are TRBV10-3 and TRBJ2-2; D is ambiguous. CDR1 is ENHRY, CDR2 SYGVKD, per germline. This CDR3 has 16 residues. CDR3 region: CASSFFDPANTGELFF. In nucleotides, the CDR3 is TGTGCCAGCAGTTTCTTTGACCCAGCCAACACCGGGGAGCTGTTTTTT.

A few counts support this clone. J is TRBJ1-1 and V is TRBV10-3, with 8 bases fitting TRBD1. The CDR3 extends over 13 amino acids. Unmatched junction bases numbered 3, after V lost 6 bases and J lost 3 bases. Germline assignment: CDR1 ENHRY and CDR2 SYGVKD. The CDR3 loop is CAIRGQDHTEAFF. The CDR3 DNA reads TGTGCCATCAGGGGACAGGACCACACTGAAGCTTTCTTT.

V is TRBV30 and J is TRBJ2-5; D is undetermined. Between the trimmed V and J ends, which lost 1 base and 6 bases, there was a span of 12 bases. The length of the CDR3 is 13 residues. Germline assignment: CDR1 GTSNPN and CDR2 SVGIG (reference sequence). This CDR3 reads CAWSDGTTKTQYF. CDR3 bases: TGTGCCTGGAGTGACGGCACAACTAAGACCCAGTACTTC.

The gene calls are TRBV11-2 and TRBJ2-1; D is perhaps TRBD1 (6 bases). The germline CDR1 and CDR2 sequences are SGHAT and FQNNGV. This CDR3 is built from 17 residues. V was trimmed by 1 base and J by 8 bases, leaving 21 bases between them. In nucleotides, the CDR3 is TGTGCCAGCAGCTTAGGAGCTCAGACAGGCGAATTCGATGAGCAGTTCTTC. Protein: CASSLGAQTGEFDEQFF.

Points on this clone: This sample includes further DNA sequences coding for the same CDR3. This chain connects TRBV4-3 to TRBJ2-2, with D tentatively TRBD2 (5 bases). There are 14 residues in the CDR3. The V end lost 4 bases, the J end lost 4 bases, and 10 bases lay between the germline ends. Germline CDR1 LGHNA, CDR2 YSLEER. CDR3 DNA: TGCGCCAGCAGCCTATGGACTTCCACCGGGGAGCTGTTTTTT. It translates to CASSLWTSTGELFF.

The J gene is TRBJ1-1, the V gene TRBV28, with D unclear. Between the trimmed V and J ends, which lost 6 bases and 0 bases, there was a span of 17 bases. The CDR3 covers 16 residues. Germline V CDR1 and CDR2: MDHEN, SYDVKM. The CDR3 DNA follows: TGTGCCAGCAGATACGGCGGGCTAGGGATGAACACTGAAGCTTTCTTT. Its translation is CASRYGGLGMNTEAFF. Together with reference TRBV28 and TRBJ1-1, the CDR3 gives the full variable domain: DVKVTQSSRYLVKRTGEKVFLECVQDMDHENMFWYRQDPGLGLRLIYFSYDVKMKEKGDIPEGYSVSREKKERFSLILESASTNQTSMYLCASRYGGLGMNTEAFFGQGTRLTVV.

The chain combines TRBV18 with TRBJ2-3; D might be TRBD1 (5 bases). The ends were cut back, 0 bases at V and 3 bases at J, with 13 bases in the middle. The CDR3 is 16 amino acids. CDR1 is KGHSH and CDR2 is LQKENI in the germline V gene. CDR3 amino acids: CASSPPGQGLTDTQYF. The CDR3 region has the DNA TGTGCCAGCTCACCACCGGGGCAGGGCCTTACAGATACGCAGTATTTT.

Of note for this clone: A far larger clone lies a single base away; this is likely a read error. This CDR3 is also generated by other DNA sequences in the sample. The V call is TRBV29-1, the J call TRBJ2-7; 8 bases are a match to TRBD1. The junction had 2 bases not matched to a gene; V was cut back by 3 bases and J by 4 bases. This CDR3 comprises 12 residues. Germline V CDR1 and CDR2: SQVTM, ANQGSEA. In DNA, the CDR3 is TGCAGCGTTGAGACAGGGGCATACGAGCAGTACTTC. Translated, it gives CSVETGAYEQYF.

By sample fraction, this clone is medium-sized. This sample includes further DNA sequences coding for the same CDR3. This chain links TRBV6-5 with TRBJ2-1; the D gene is possibly TRBD1 (6 bases). The germline gives CDR1 MNHEY, CDR2 SVGAGI. The CDR3 loop spans 13 amino acids. Deletions cut 5 bases from V and 4 bases from J, with 9 bases between. In DNA form, the CDR3 reads TGTGCCAGCAGTAGACAGGCTTACAATGAGCAGTTCTTC. Protein product: CASSRQAYNEQFF.

The chain couples TRBV9 to TRBJ1-6, with 10 bases that match TRBD1. The CDR3 totals 15 residues. In germline, CDR1 is SGDLS, CDR2 YYNGEE. V lost 3 bases to trimming and J lost 7 bases; unmatched junction nucleotides: 4. The CDR3 region is CASSAQTGGNSPLHF. The DNA for the CDR3 is TGTGCCAGCAGCGCCCAGACAGGGGGCAATTCACCCCTCCACTTT.

This clone was counted a single time. The V call is TRBV5-5, the J call TRBJ2-2; D ambiguous. The V gene lost 4 bases and the J gene lost 1 base, with 8 bases spanning the gap. The CDR3 runs 14 residues. Germline CDR1 reads SGHKS; CDR2 reads YYEKEE (reference sequence). CDR3 loop: CASSEGLNTGELFF. The CDR3 DNA reads TGTGCCAGCAGCGAAGGGTTGAACACCGGGGAGCTGTTTTTT.

The rearrangement links TRBV4-1 to TRBJ2-5, with a tentative D call TRBD2 (5 bases). V lost 0 bases, J lost 2 bases, and 7 bases lay in between. The germline V gene has CDR1 MGHRA and CDR2 YSYEKL. The CDR3 spans 14 residues. The CDR3 protein is CASSQDDYQETQYF. The CDR3 nucleotides read TGCGCCAGCAGCCAAGACGACTATCAAGAGACCCAGTACTTC.

CDR3 coding DNA: TGTGCCAGTAGTACGCTTCAGGGGGCGGGGGAGCAGTACTTC. It yields the protein CASSTLQGAGEQYF. This rearrangement joins TRBV19 to TRBJ2-7, with TRBD1 identical over 8 bases. This CDR3 is 14 amino acids long. CDR1 and CDR2 (germline): LNHDA, SQIVND (reference sequence). The V and J ends lost 4 bases and 7 bases, in that order; junction bases with no gene match: 9.

A word on this clone: Other DNA sequences in this sample translate to the same CDR3. The V gene is TRBV7-2, the J gene TRBJ1-3; D is unresolved. Germline-derived CDR1 and CDR2 are SGHTA and FQGNSA. The CDR3 length is 15 residues. Trimming took 5 bases from V and 0 from J, leaving 11 bases between them. In DNA, the CDR3 is TGTGCCAGCAGCCCGGACCTAAGCTCTGGAAACACCATATATTTT. It codes for CASSPDLSSGNTIYF.

This clone is medium-sized in the sample. The rearrangement uses TRBV5-1 and TRBJ2-1; 8 bases agree with TRBD2. V trimming: 1 base; J trimming: 6 bases; junction bases outside the gene matches: 9. CDR3 length: 16 amino acids. CDR1 and CDR2 from the germline V gene are SGHRS and YFSETQ. CDR3 amino acids: CASSLSGLGLGNEQFF. CDR3 DNA sequence: TGCGCCAGCAGCTTGAGCGGCCTGGGACTAGGCAATGAGCAGTTCTTC.

This chain uses TRBV6-5 with TRBJ2-1, with 9 bases matching TRBD2. The germline V gene encodes CDR1 MNHEY and CDR2 SVGAGI. The length of the CDR3 is 15 residues. The ends lost 3 bases at V and 8 bases at J; junction bases unmatched: 8. CDR3 sequence reads: CASSYSSGTGYEQFF. The CDR3 DNA sequence: TGTGCCAGCAGTTATTCTAGCGGGACGGGGTATGAGCAGTTCTTC.

This clone was picked up one time. This chain connects TRBV4-1 to TRBJ2-1; D is uncertain. The CDR3 totals 15 residues. V was shortened by 4 bases and J by 5 bases, with 15 bases between the two germline ends. CDR1 is MGHRA and CDR2 is YSYEKL in the germline V gene. CDR3 nucleotides: TGCGCCAGCAGCCGAGTTATTCGAGTCAACAATGAGCAGTTCTTC. Its translation is CASSRVIRVNNEQFF.

The gene calls are TRBV5-1 and TRBJ2-3; 9 nucleotides line up with TRBD1. In germline, CDR1 is SGHRS, CDR2 YFSETQ. The CDR3 extends over 13 amino acids. Losses at the gene ends were 4 bases for V and 5 bases for J; bases not matched to a gene: 2. The CDR3 DNA reads TGCGCCAGCAGCCGGACAGGGGAAGATACGCAGTATTTT. Amino acid sequence: CASSRTGEDTQYF.

CDR3 amino acids: CASSYAGRTNEKLFF. CDR3 nucleotides: TGTGCCAGCAGCTACGCCGGGAGAACTAATGAAAAACTGTTTTTT. The V call is TRBV5-8, the J call TRBJ1-4, with D unclear. CDR1 SGHTS and CDR2 YDEGEE come from the germline V gene. Trimming left V 3 bases short and J 1 base short, with 10 bases between. The length of the CDR3 is 15 residues.